This T cell receptor (beta chain) was sequenced during a study of regulatory T cells in long-lasting Graves disease (dated by TCRdb to about 2021). A note on the overall study: Newly diagnosed Graves' disease patients had taken antithyroid drugs for less than 3 months. Peripheral blood TCR sequencing and RNA sequencing compared persistent Graves' disease patients with newly diagnosed Graves' disease patients. The study was registered as a clinical trial and conducted in China. A total of about 35 samples underwent TCR sequencing, from roughly 13 patients with persistent Graves' disease and some 20 patients with newly diagnosed Graves' disease.

Remarks on this clonotype: Its antigen remains undetermined. No much larger clone is present one base from it, and per-base qualities are unavailable.

The library relied on multiplex PCR. Sequencer: Illumina HiSeq 4000. iRepertoire HTBI primers and Arm-PCR amplification of CDR3 regions were used to construct TCR beta libraries. Gel purification was performed on PCR products prior to sequencing. The study's processing was this. A total of some 65 TRBV and some 13 TRBJ segments were identified across samples and were used for gene usage analysis of CDR3 amino acid clonotypes. COPE and FqMerger were used to merge filtered high-quality paired reads into contigs. BLAST was used to align contigs to IMGT TRBV, TRBD and TRBJ reference genes, with CDR3 defined following IMGT. Any clonotype with a frequency above 0.1% was classified as a highly expanded clone. Repertoire diversity was measured by Shannon entropy, and V-J evenness by the Gini coefficient. A clonotype was considered public if more than one individual shared it. TCRdb took the public reads, trimmed them with fastp at Q25, ran MiXCR for clone calling and kept in-frame beta chains. All rows with the same CDR3 protein become a single entry with the most common DNA and genes. Clone size and V and J calls follow TCRdb, not the original study. This sample comprises a few hundred thousand distinct CDR3 sequences, approximately 15% of them detected only once. The top ten clones comprise under 10% of the sample.

The CDR3 sequence holds 11 residues, the cysteine and phenylalanine included. Just CDR3 DNA is preserved here, 33 bases in frame from base 1. CDR1 and CDR2, looked up from the germline V gene (reference sequence), are GTSNPN and SVGIG. V was cut back by 5 bases and J by 2 bases, leaving a gap of 7 bases between them. The paper as a whole reports these results and caveats: Sequencing and analysis were limited to the TCR beta chain. More public clonotypes were shared among persistent patients (around 2,600) than among newly diagnosed patients (roughly 960). Only peripheral blood was studied, because thyroid tissue, the primary lesion, was inaccessible. Lower TCR Shannon entropy and fewer highly expanded clones were observed in persistent Graves' disease patients than in newly diagnosed patients, which suggested clonal expansion. The small sample size was acknowledged by the authors as a limitation that may reduce accuracy. Persistent disease showed preferential use of TRBV28, TRBJ1-2 and TRBJ2-5, whereas newly diagnosed disease favored TRBV20-1 and TRBJ2-1.

The sample's time point label is to be understood as: newly diagnosed GD, antithyroid drugs for less than 3 months. RNA was extracted from PBMCs in TRIzol for both TCR sequencing and RNA sequencing. The diagnosis of Graves' disease followed American Thyroid Association guidelines. Patients were recruited from an endocrinology department in Xi'an, China. Each patient gave approximately 8.8 milliliters of peripheral blood, collected in an EDTA anticoagulant tube. PBMCs were isolated by Ficoll Paque Plus density gradient separation without further T cell sorting. An Agilent 2100 Bioanalyzer and agarose gel were used to assess RNA quality, and a NanoDrop 2000 was used to measure RNA concentration. These same data were also listed under a study on T cells in Graves' hyperthyroidism and ophthalmopathy. Per the second study: A patient counted as having stable Graves' hyperthyroidism if no progression to ophthalmopathy occurred over 18 months of follow-up. Hyperthyroidism patients were aged 18 to 65 years and newly diagnosed, with disease duration of less than 2 months. Patients with uncontrolled infections, other autoimmune diseases, pregnancy or lactation were excluded. Diagnoses relied on clinical symptoms, serum thyroxine and TRAb, thyroid ultrasound and orbital computed tomography. A first-round RT-PCR of the TCR CDR3 used the HTBI primer set with the Qiagen OneStep RT-PCR kit. Most expanded thyroid clonotypes (frequency above 0.001) were also detected in blood, a finding suggesting that blood repertoires may reflect thyroid immune responses. Ophthalmopathy was separated from stable hyperthyroidism by a 13 V-J signature model, with around 88% sensitivity and about 81% specificity obtained in cross-validation and 80%/75% obtained in testing. In validation, the model predicted progression to ophthalmopathy a median of approximately 6.6 months before onset, with 70% to 71% sensitivity and just under 75% specificity. A discovery cohort of about 100 patients, fewer than 50 with Graves' ophthalmopathy and approximately 55 with stable Graves' hyperthyroidism, was used to find distinguishing TCR V-J signatures. Whether ophthalmopathy could be predicted prospectively was tested in an independent validation cohort made up of roughly 19 hyperthyroidism patients plus 17 patients who later progressed to ophthalmopathy. For training and testing, the 80 to 100 patients in the discovery cohort were randomly divided in a 7:3 ratio. In addition, the study compared T-cell repertoires in thyroid tissue and in blood from six Graves' hyperthyroidism patients. Once sampling was done, hyperthyroidism patients were given methimazole at a starting dose of 30 mg daily, whereas ophthalmopathy patients were given high-dose intravenous methylprednisolone. Libraries were constructed in a second round of multiplex PCR, after which size selection and purification were performed. Paired-end sequencing of the libraries was performed with 100 bp reads on an Illumina HiSeq2000. SOAPnuke was used to process the raw data, removing reads that contained adapters or uncalled bases, had a mean Phred below 15, or lacked an exact match to the constant primer or identifier. COPE v1.2.5 was used to merge the high-quality paired reads, and each unique nucleotide sequence was defined as a clonotype. MiTCR v1.1 was used to align the clonotypes against IMGT TRBV, TRBD and TRBJ reference segments. Analysis was restricted to V-J combinations with a frequency above 0.0001, which covered roughly 99% of repertoires. A TCS score was defined as the ratio between F50 (clonal expansion) and ExV (chaos), using BLOSUM62-based TCRdist between CDR3 peptides within each V-J. Welch's t-statistics and random forest reduced roughly 530 V-J features to 10 to 15, which were used in a naive Bayes classifier (R e1071). Sample size was not statistically predetermined, and blinding of investigators to group allocation was not performed. The paper reports TCR Vbeta CDR3 sequencing of approximately 140 peripheral blood samples: approximately 43 ophthalmopathy, fewer than 80 hyperthyroidism and 17 progressor patients.

The sample was peripheral blood mononuclear cells (PBMCs), taken at new diagnosis, from a patient treated with antithyroid drugs. The TCR comes from a man aged 25-40 years with Graves disease. Donor details come from another sample of the same person, matched by shared clones. This chain joins TRBV30 to TRBJ2-7, with the identity of the D gene unclear. In nucleotides, the sequence is TGTGCCTGGGCAGGTACCTACGAGCAGTACTTC. The translation is CAWAGTYEQYF.